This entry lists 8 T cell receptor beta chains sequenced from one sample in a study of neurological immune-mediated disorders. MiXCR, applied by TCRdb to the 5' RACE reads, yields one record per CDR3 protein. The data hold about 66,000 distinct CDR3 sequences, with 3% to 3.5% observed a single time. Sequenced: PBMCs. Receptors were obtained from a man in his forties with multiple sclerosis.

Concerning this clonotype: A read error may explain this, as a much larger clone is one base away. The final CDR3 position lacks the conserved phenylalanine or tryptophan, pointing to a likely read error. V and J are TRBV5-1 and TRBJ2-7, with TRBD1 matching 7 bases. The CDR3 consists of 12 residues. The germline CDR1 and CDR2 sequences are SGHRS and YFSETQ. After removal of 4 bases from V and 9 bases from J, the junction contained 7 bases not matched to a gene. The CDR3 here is CASSPGGPAQYL. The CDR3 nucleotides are TGCGCCAGCAGCCCAGGGGGACCCGCGCAGTACTTA.

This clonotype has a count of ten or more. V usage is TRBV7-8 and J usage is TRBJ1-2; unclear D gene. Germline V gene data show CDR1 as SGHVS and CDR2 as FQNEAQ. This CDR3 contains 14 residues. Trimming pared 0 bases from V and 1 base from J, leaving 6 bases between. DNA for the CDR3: TGTGCCAGCAGCTTAGCGAAGGGTAACTATGGCTACACCTTC. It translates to CASSLAKGNYGYTF.

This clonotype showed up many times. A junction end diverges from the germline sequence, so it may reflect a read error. CDR3 DNA: TGTGCCAGCAGCTCGGCCAGGATCTCTGGAAACACCACATATTTT. The encoded protein is CASSSARISGNTTYF. The V gene is TRBV7-6, the J gene TRBJ1-3; no clear D gene. Germline-derived CDR1 and CDR2 are SGHVS and FNYEAQ. This CDR3 is 15 amino acids long.

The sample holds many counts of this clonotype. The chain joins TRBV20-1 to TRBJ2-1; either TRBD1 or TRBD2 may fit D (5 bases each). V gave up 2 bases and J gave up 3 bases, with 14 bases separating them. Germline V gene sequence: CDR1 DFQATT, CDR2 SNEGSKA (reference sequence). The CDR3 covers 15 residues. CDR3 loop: CSARRGTLDYNEQFF. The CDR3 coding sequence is TGCAGTGCTAGAAGAGGGACCCTAGACTACAATGAGCAGTTCTTC.

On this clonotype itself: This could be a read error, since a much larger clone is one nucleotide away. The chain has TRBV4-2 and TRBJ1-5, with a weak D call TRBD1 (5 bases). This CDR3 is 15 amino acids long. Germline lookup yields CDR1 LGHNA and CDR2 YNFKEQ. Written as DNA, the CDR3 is TGTGCCAGCAGCCAAGAGGGCCGGGGGGAACAGCACCAGCATTTT. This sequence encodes CASSQEGRGEQHQHF.

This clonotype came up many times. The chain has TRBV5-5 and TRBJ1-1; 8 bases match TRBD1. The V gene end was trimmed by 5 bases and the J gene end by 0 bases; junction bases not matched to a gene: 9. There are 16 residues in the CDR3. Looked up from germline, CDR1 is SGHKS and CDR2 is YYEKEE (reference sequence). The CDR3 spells CASRLGQGAMNTEAFF. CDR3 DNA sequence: TGTGCCAGCAGGTTAGGCCAGGGGGCTATGAACACTGAAGCTTTCTTT.

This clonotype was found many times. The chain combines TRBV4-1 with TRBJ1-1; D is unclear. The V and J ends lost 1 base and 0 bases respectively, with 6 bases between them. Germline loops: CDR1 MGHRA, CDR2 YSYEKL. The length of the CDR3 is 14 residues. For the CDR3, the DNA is TGCGCCAGCAGCCAAGGGCTGTTGAACACTGAAGCTTTCTTT. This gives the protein CASSQGLLNTEAFF.

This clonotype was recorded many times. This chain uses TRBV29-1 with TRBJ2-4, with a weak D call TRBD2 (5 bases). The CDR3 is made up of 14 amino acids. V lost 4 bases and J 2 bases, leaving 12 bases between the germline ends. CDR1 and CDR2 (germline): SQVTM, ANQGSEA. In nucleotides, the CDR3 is TGCAGCGTTGTAGTGAGGGCGTCCAAAAACATTCAGTACTTC. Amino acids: CSVVVRASKNIQYF.